This TCR beta chain originates from a study of blood T cell repertoires in COVID-19. Background on the study: T cells, B-cell-depleted T cells, or PBMCs provided the cDNA or gDNA that served as material.

Recovered participants had two consecutive negative NP/OP PCR tests, healthcare professional clearance, or symptom resolution. Only in-frame clones appear in the TCRdb table, and some are missing; sequencing was by immunoSEQ multiplex PCR. The sample yields about 160,000 clones, over 75% seen once. Germline values: CDR1 MNHEY, CDR2 SVGAGI. Trimming left V 7 bases short and J 4 bases short, with 16 bases between. The CDR3 runs to 15 residues. Sequences were obtained from PBMCs or T cells enriched from blood (not recorded which). The receptor was isolated from a woman between 45 and 60 years old who had recovered from COVID-19. The J gene is TRBJ2-2, the V gene TRBV6-5; D gene unclear. This chain's CDR3 is CASTPRDIFTGELFF. The CDR3 region has the DNA TGTGCCAGCACCCCCCGCGACATATTCACCGGGGAGCTGTTTTTT.